These 8 T cell receptor beta chains share one sample of origin, sequenced in a study of shared clonotypes between healthy human individuals. Repertoires were generated with immunoSEQ multiplex PCR, while TCRdb's copy carries only in-frame clones and drops some. The sample records 2 million to 2.5 million clones, around 93% being singletons. The material sequenced was naive CD4+ T cells from PBMCs. Subset in this sample: CD45RA+ positively selected. The receptors shown here come from a man younger than 35 in good health. Some clones in this sample may be carry-over from other donors' samples.

J is TRBJ1-5 and V is TRBV5-5; perhaps TRBD1 as D (6 bases). Looked up from germline, CDR1 is SGHKS and CDR2 is YYEKEE (reference sequence). The V end lost 0 bases, the J end lost 5 bases, and 12 bases lay between the germline ends. CDR3 length: 15 amino acids. CDR3 coding DNA: TGTGCCAGCAGCTTGGCGGGGGGCTTGGATCAGCCCCAGCATTTT. Protein product: CASSLAGGLDQPQHF.

The chain has TRBV27 and TRBJ1-2, with TRBD1 matching 8 bases. V lost 3 bases and J lost 4; bases outside the gene matches: 7. Germline V gene sequence: CDR1 MNHEY, CDR2 SMNVEV (reference sequence). The CDR3 is 15 residues long. The CDR3 is CASSFGQGAGYGYTF. The CDR3 nucleotides read TGTGCCAGCAGTTTTGGGCAGGGGGCGGGCTATGGCTACACCTTC.

V and J are TRBV28 and TRBJ1-4; 7 nucleotides agree with TRBD1. Per germline, CDR1 MDHEN and CDR2 SYDVKM. V was pared by 7 bases and J by 8 bases, with 7 bases of the junction left unmatched. CDR3 size: 13 residues. As DNA, the CDR3 is TGTGCCAGCACCGCCAGGGGGTACGAAAAACTGTTTTTT. Translating gives CASTARGYEKLFF.

The chain recombines TRBV28 with TRBJ2-7; 7 bases are a match to TRBD2. Looked up from germline, CDR1 is MDHEN and CDR2 is SYDVKM. The CDR3 loop spans 14 amino acids. The ends lost 3 bases at V and 3 bases at J; junction bases unmatched: 5. The chain's CDR3 is CASSFGLAVYEQYF. The CDR3 coding sequence is TGTGCCAGCAGTTTCGGGCTAGCGGTCTACGAGCAGTACTTC.

The chain uses TRBV30 and TRBJ1-4, with D perhaps TRBD1 (6 bases). Germline CDR1 reads GTSNPN; CDR2 reads SVGIG (reference sequence). The length of the CDR3 is 12 residues. Trimming took 8 bases from V and 8 from J, leaving 15 bases between them. The CDR3 loop reads CAADRPAEKLFF. CDR3 bases: TGTGCCGCCGACAGGCCAGCGGAAAAACTGTTTTTT.

This sequence joins TRBV19 and TRBJ2-7, with 13 bases fitting TRBD2. The CDR3 is 19 amino acids. After removal of 5 bases from V and 4 bases from J, the junction contained 17 bases not matched to a gene. The V gene's germline CDR1 is LNHDA and CDR2 SQIVND (reference sequence). The CDR3 is CASSPGLAGNTFPFYEQYF. The CDR3 DNA reads as TGTGCCAGTAGTCCGGGACTAGCGGGAAACACCTTTCCTTTTTACGAGCAGTACTTC. The full variable domain, rest sourced from reference TRBV19 and TRBJ2-7, is DGGITQSPKYLFRKEGQNVTLSCEQNLNHDAMYWYRQDPGQGLRLIYYSQIVNDFQKGDIAEGYSVSREKKESFPLTVTSAQKNPTAFYLCASSPGLAGNTFPFYEQYFGPGTRLTVT.

This chain uses TRBV7-2 with TRBJ2-7, with D tentatively TRBD1 or TRBD2 (5 bases each). Per the germline V gene, CDR1 is SGHTA and CDR2 is FQGNSA. The ends were cut back, 2 bases at V and 2 bases at J, with 13 bases in the middle. The CDR3 sequence is 15 residues long. CDR3 in amino acids: CASSLRLGEPYEQYF. The CDR3 DNA reads TGTGCCAGCAGCTTACGATTGGGGGAACCCTACGAGCAGTACTTC.

Worth noting for this clone: Other DNA sequences in the same sample also yield this CDR3. V usage is TRBV5-1 and J usage is TRBJ1-3; D remains unclear. The CDR3 is made up of 15 amino acids. CDR1 is SGHRS, CDR2 YFSETQ, per germline. Trimming shortened V by 0 bases and J by 4 bases, and 11 bases separated the two germline ends. Here the CDR3 reads CASSLDGVPGNTIYF. CDR3 DNA: TGCGCCAGCAGCTTGGACGGGGTCCCAGGAAACACCATATATTTT.